The sequence of this T cell receptor beta chain was determined in a study of human T cells and chemical hapten exposure. Study-level information: Researchers reported sensitizing a roughly 2 cm by roughly 2 cm upper inner arm skin site with 2% DPC. Per-sample variation in TCR yield stemmed mainly from small pooled library volume differences.

Time point described: patch test 3, about 24 weeks after DPC sensitization. The treatment here: therapeutic diphenylcyclopropenone sensitization with weekly scalp DPC. From the RACE reads, TCRdb called clonotypes with MiXCR, one entry per CDR3 protein. In the table there are some 110,000 distinct CDR3 sequences, roughly a third of which are singletons. Trimming at V came to 2 bases and at J to 5 bases, leaving 13 bases not matched to a gene. The CDR3 has 18 residues. Germline loops: CDR1 SGHAT, CDR2 FQDESV (reference sequence). In regard to this clonotype: Its antigen is currently unknown.

Study results and limitations: Donors were affected by alopecia, so their immune reaction might vary from that of healthy individuals. Relative to control repertoires, expanded TCRs gave rise to significantly more large CDR3 similarity clusters.

Sequenced here: whole blood, sampled in connection with sensitization to the hapten diphenylcyclopropenone (DPC). V usage is TRBV11-1 and J usage is TRBJ2-3, with 10 positions matching TRBD2. The receptor's source is a man aged 35 to 55 with alopecia areata. Some clones in this sample may be carry-over from other donors' samples. CDR3 in amino acids: CASSLYMASGRGEDTQYF. CDR3 coding DNA: TGTGCCAGCAGCTTATATATGGCTAGCGGGAGAGGAGAAGATACGCAGTATTTT.